This passage covers 19 T cell receptor beta chains from one sample sequenced in a study of T cell repertoires in cytomegalovirus infection. These TCRs' antigens remain unknown. TCRdb passed the reads through MiXCR, listing each CDR3 protein once. The repertoire includes about 920,000 distinct CDR3 sequences, 31% of them detected once, and around 15% sits in the top ten. Material: cultured CD8+ T cells from PBMCs, obtained from culture after CMV antigen stimulation. The source is a human donor in good health (CMV status not recorded). Some clones in this sample may be carry-over from other donors' samples.

This clonotype was seen a handful of times. The chain carries TRBV4-1 and TRBJ1-1; TRBD1 aligns across 8 bases. Germline CDR1 and CDR2: MGHRA and YSYEKL. The V and J ends lost 4 bases and 4 bases, in that order; junction bases with no gene match: 11. The CDR3 is 16 amino acids. The CDR3 loop reads CASSLHPQGARTEAFF. The DNA for the CDR3 is TGCGCCAGCAGCCTCCACCCTCAGGGGGCGCGCACTGAAGCTTTCTTT.

In this sample, this clonotype turned up a few times. The chain has TRBV10-1 and TRBJ2-1; D assignment may be TRBD1 or TRBD2 (6 bases each). Trimming left V 6 bases short and J 6 bases short, with 18 bases between. The V gene's germline CDR1 is WNHNN and CDR2 SYGVQD (reference sequence). The CDR3 covers 15 residues. CDR3 DNA sequence: TGCGCCAGCAGCCCGGCGGCTAGGGGGGTCAATGAGCAGTTCTTC. Translated: CASSPAARGVNEQFF.

The table lists this clonotype with a few counts. The V call is TRBV7-9, the J call TRBJ2-3; no definite D call. V was clipped by 2 bases and J by 4 bases, with 13 bases between them. The CDR3 length is 15 residues. The germline V gene has CDR1 SEHNR and CDR2 FQNEAQ (reference sequence). CDR3 protein: CASSLQVTGADTQYF. The CDR3 nucleotides are TGTGCCAGCAGCTTACAGGTCACTGGGGCAGATACGCAGTATTTT.

This clonotype has only a few counts. The chain is built from TRBV6-1 and TRBJ1-1; 11 bases fit TRBD1. The CDR3 consists of 16 residues. V trimming: 3 bases; J trimming: 4 bases; junction bases outside the gene matches: 7. In germline, CDR1 is MNHNS, CDR2 SASEGT. Written as DNA, the CDR3 is TGTGCCAGCAGTGACGGACAGGGGGCAGCGAGCACTGAAGCTTTCTTT. Translated: CASSDGQGAASTEAFF.

This clonotype was counted only a few times. The rearrangement links TRBV7-9 to TRBJ2-7, with D uncertain. Trimming took off 1 base at V and 1 base at J, with 11 bases between the two ends. Germline V gene data show CDR1 as SEHNR and CDR2 as FQNEAQ (reference sequence). The CDR3 runs 15 residues. DNA of the CDR3: TGTGCCAGCAGCTTAGGTGGTGGGCGGTCCTACGAGCAGTACTTC. Amino acids: CASSLGGGRSYEQYF.

This clonotype was observed a few times. This sequence joins TRBV20-1 and TRBJ2-5, with a weak D call TRBD1 (6 bases). Looked up from germline, CDR1 is DFQATT and CDR2 is SNEGSKA (reference sequence). The length of the CDR3 is 14 residues. Trimming shortened V by 6 bases and J by 1 base, and 15 bases separated the two germline ends. The CDR3, as DNA: TGCAGTGCCACCCTCAGGGGTTTCCAAGAGACCCAGTACTTC. Its translation is CSATLRGFQETQYF.

This rearrangement joins TRBV18 to TRBJ2-7; 8 positions match TRBD1. The V gene end was trimmed by 4 bases and the J gene end by 4 bases; junction bases not matched to a gene: 12. The CDR3 runs 16 residues. Germline V gene data show CDR1 as KGHSH and CDR2 as LQKENI. CDR3 coding DNA: TGTGCCAGCTCACAAACCGACAGGGGAATCGGTTACGAGCAGTACTTC. Its protein is CASSQTDRGIGYEQYF.

The chain carries TRBV4-1 and TRBJ2-3, with 8 positions matching TRBD2. After removal of 3 bases from V and 3 bases from J, the junction contained 8 bases not matched to a gene. CDR1 MGHRA and CDR2 YSYEKL come from the germline V gene. The length of the CDR3 is 16 residues. The CDR3 sequence is CASSHVSGVGTDTQYF. The CDR3 DNA follows: TGCGCCAGCAGCCATGTTAGCGGGGTAGGGACAGATACGCAGTATTTT.

This clonotype was picked up a small number of times. The chain couples TRBV7-9 to TRBJ1-1; D unresolved. V gave up 3 bases and J gave up 3 bases, with 17 bases separating them. Germline V gene lookup returns CDR1 SEHNR and CDR2 FQNEAQ (reference sequence). The CDR3 sequence is 16 residues long. The CDR3 spells CASSFRPSDGDTEAFF. The CDR3, as DNA: TGTGCCAGCAGCTTTAGACCGTCGGACGGGGACACTGAAGCTTTCTTT.

Of note for this clonotype: Possible read error: a much larger clone is one base away. The chain carries TRBV7-6 and TRBJ2-5, with 10 bases fitting TRBD2. The ends lost 3 bases at V and 0 bases at J; junction bases unmatched: 10. This CDR3 comprises 18 residues. Germline V CDR1 and CDR2: SGHVS, FNYEAQ. CDR3 sequence: CASSFWAGLASDQETQYF. In nucleotides, the CDR3 is TGTGCCAGCAGCTTTTGGGCGGGACTAGCGAGCGACCAAGAGACCCAGTACTTC.

This clonotype turned up a few times. The chain recombines TRBV7-9 with TRBJ1-6; the D gene is possibly TRBD1 (6 bases). The CDR3 sequence is 17 residues long. Trimming left V 8 bases short and J 10 bases short, with 27 bases between. Germline CDR1 SEHNR, CDR2 FQNEAQ (reference sequence). CDR3 sequence (DNA): TGTGCCAGCCACCCCCCGGGGGGGGCAGGCGTTCGGTCACCCCTCCACTTT. It yields the protein CASHPPGGAGVRSPLHF. Drawing the rest from reference TRBV7-9 and TRBJ1-6, the complete variable domain is DTGVSQNPRHKITKRGQNVTFRCDPISEHNRLYWYRQTLGQGPEFLTYFQNEAQLEKSRLLSDRFSAERPKGSFSTLEIQRTEQGDSAMYLCASHPPGGAGVRSPLHFGNGTRLTVT.

This clonotype was counted between two and nine times. The chain carries TRBV11-2 and TRBJ2-7; no definite D call. This CDR3 is built from 12 residues. Germline V CDR1 and CDR2: SGHAT, FQNNGV. The V gene lost 7 bases and the J gene lost 4 bases, with 11 bases spanning the gap. This CDR3 is CASTWTGYEQYV. The CDR3 DNA is TGTGCCAGCACCTGGACGGGTTACGAGCAGTACGTC.

This rearrangement joins TRBV6-1 to TRBJ1-5; D is ambiguous. CDR3 size: 17 residues. CDR1 MNHNS and CDR2 SASEGT come from the germline V gene. V was trimmed by 0 bases and J by 4 bases, leaving 16 bases between them. CDR3 nucleotide sequence: TGTGCCAGCAGTGAAGCCGGCAGGATGGGCTCTAATCAGCCCCAGCATTTT. This codes for CASSEAGRMGSNQPQHF.

This clonotype appeared once. The V gene is TRBV5-4, the J gene TRBJ2-7; 8 bases line up with TRBD1. The CDR3 extends over 15 amino acids. V trimming: 5 bases; J trimming: 1 base; junction bases outside the gene matches: 8. CDR1 SGHNT and CDR2 YYREEE come from the germline V gene (reference sequence). The CDR3 DNA reads TGTGCCAGCAGTTTTGGACAGGGCGAATCCTACGAGCAGTACTTC. This codes for CASSFGQGESYEQYF.

Only a few counts were recorded for this clonotype. The chain combines TRBV11-3 with TRBJ2-7; TRBD1 is a possible D gene (6 bases). Germline V gives CDR1 SGHNT, CDR2 YENEEA. This CDR3 is built from 14 residues. Trimming stripped 2 bases from V and 2 bases from J, with 10 bases between. This CDR3 reads CASSLNGQTYEQYF. The CDR3 DNA follows: TGTGCCAGCAGCTTAAATGGACAGACCTACGAGCAGTACTTC.

This clonotype was seen more than once but under ten times. J is TRBJ2-5 and V is TRBV20-1; 11 nucleotides align to TRBD2. The V gene end was trimmed by 0 bases and the J gene end by 5 bases; junction bases not matched to a gene: 2. Germline V gives CDR1 DFQATT, CDR2 SNEGSKA (reference sequence). The CDR3 covers 14 residues. CDR3 coding DNA: TGCAGTGCTAGAGAGCTAGCGGGGGGTGAGACCCAGTACTTC. As protein: CSARELAGGETQYF.

This clonotype came up a few times. The rearrangement uses TRBV7-3 and TRBJ1-4, with D maybe TRBD1 (6 bases). CDR1 is SGHTA, CDR2 FQGTGA, per germline. V dropped 2 bases and J dropped 5 bases, with 12 bases sitting between them. The CDR3 has 15 residues. The CDR3 coding sequence is TGTGCCAGCAGCTTAGCGTGGACAGCGAATGAAAAACTGTTTTTT. This gives the protein CASSLAWTANEKLFF.

This clonotype was counted ten times or more. V and J are TRBV19 and TRBJ2-7; D is possibly TRBD1 (6 bases). Germline CDR1 reads LNHDA; CDR2 reads SQIVND (reference sequence). Trimming took 3 bases from V and 2 from J, leaving 14 bases between them. The CDR3 contains 15 residues. The CDR3 DNA sequence: TGTGCCAGTAGTATGATCCCGCAGGGGACCTACGAGCAGTACTTC. It yields the protein CASSMIPQGTYEQYF.

This clonotype was found a few times. This chain joins TRBV27 and TRBJ1-2; the D is unclear. This CDR3 spans 14 amino acids. Per germline, CDR1 MNHEY and CDR2 SMNVEV (reference sequence). V gave up 0 bases and J gave up 5 bases, with 10 bases separating them. CDR3 nucleotides: TGTGCCAGCAGTTTATCTGGGGTAGGGTATGGCTACACCTTC. The encoded protein is CASSLSGVGYGYTF.